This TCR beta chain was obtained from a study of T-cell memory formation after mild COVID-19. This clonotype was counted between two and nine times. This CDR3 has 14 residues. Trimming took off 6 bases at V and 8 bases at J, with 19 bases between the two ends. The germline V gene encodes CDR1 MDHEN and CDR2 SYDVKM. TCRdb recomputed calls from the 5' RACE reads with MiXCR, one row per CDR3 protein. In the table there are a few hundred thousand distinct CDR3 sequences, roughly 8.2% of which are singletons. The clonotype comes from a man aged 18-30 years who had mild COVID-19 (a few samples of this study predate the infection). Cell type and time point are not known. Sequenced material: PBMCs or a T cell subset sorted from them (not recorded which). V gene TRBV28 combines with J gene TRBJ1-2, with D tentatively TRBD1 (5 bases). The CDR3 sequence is CASSLSPGTWGYTF. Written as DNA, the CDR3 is TGTGCCAGCAGCTTAAGCCCCGGGACCTGGGGCTACACCTTC.